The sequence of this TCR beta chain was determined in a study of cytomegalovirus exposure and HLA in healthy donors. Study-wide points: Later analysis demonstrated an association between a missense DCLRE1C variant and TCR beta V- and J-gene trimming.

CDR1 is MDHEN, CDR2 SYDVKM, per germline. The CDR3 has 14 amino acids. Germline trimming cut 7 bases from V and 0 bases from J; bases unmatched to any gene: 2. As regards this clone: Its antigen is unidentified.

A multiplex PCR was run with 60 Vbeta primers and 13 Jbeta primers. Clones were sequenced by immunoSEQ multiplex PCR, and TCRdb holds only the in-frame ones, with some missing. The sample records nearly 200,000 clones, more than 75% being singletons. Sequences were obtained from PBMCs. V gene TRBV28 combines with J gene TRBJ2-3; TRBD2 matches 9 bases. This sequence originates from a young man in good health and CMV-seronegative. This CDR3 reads CASKLAGSTDTQYF. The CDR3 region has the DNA TGTGCCAGCAAGCTAGCGGGGAGCACAGATACGCAGTATTTT.